The 30 T cell receptor beta chains given below trace back to one sample, sequenced in a study of tumor-infiltrating lymphocytes in primary liver carcinoma. A constant-region primer served to make TCR beta cDNA from around 540 ng total RNA. Sequencing libraries for TCR beta derived from three nested multiplex PCR rounds that used slightly modified ARM-PCR. Use of TRBV1-TRBV30 forward primers with a C-beta reverse primer characterized the first two PCR rounds, which lasted around 9 cycles each. In TCRdb, the multiplex PCR reads were re-called with MiXCR into one record per CDR3 protein. The sample has approximately 210,000 distinct CDR3 sequences; less than 70% are singletons. Unsorted whole blood yielded blood RNA, and germline DNA was extracted as well. Input material: peripheral blood. These receptors originate from a woman aged 55-69 years with primary liver carcinoma and hepatitis B virus infection.

The rearrangement links TRBV5-4 to TRBJ1-4; the match to TRBD1 covers 7 bases. Looked up from germline, CDR1 is SGHNT and CDR2 is YYREEE (reference sequence). The CDR3 sequence is 18 residues long. V was clipped by 0 bases and J by 6 bases; unmatched bases: 14. The CDR3 DNA is TGTGCCAGCAGCTTGGCCCCCAGGGGGGTGAGCCTAGATGAAAAACTGTTTTTT. Translation gives CASSLAPRGVSLDEKLFF.

Concerning this clonotype: A much larger clone differs from this one at a single base, so this may be a read error. The genes are TRBV6-1 and TRBJ2-2; no clear D. The germline gives CDR1 MNHNS, CDR2 SASEGT. The CDR3 contains 14 residues. CDR3 amino acids: CPSRYTTNTGELFF. CDR3 bases: TGTCCCAGCAGGTACACGACGAACACCGGGGAGCTGTTTTTT.

This clonotype was observed a single time. One end of the junction fails to match germline, which may point to a read error. The J gene is TRBJ1-6, the V gene TRBV7-9; TRBD1 might be the D (6 bases). The CDR3 runs 15 residues. Per germline, CDR1 SEHNR and CDR2 FQNEAQ (reference sequence). CDR3 DNA: TGTGACAGCAAATCCAGGGGCGACTATAATTCACCCCTCCACTTT. Its translation: CDSKSRGDYNSPLHF.

The chain has TRBV11-2 and TRBJ2-7; D uncertain. CDR1 SGHAT and CDR2 FQNNGV come from the germline V gene. V lost 9 bases and J lost 2, with 20 bases in between. The CDR3 covers 15 residues. The chain's CDR3 is CARSPILGMTYEQYF. The CDR3 DNA follows: TGTGCCAGGAGTCCCATCCTGGGTATGACCTACGAGCAGTACTTC. The full variable domain, with the rest looked up from reference TRBV11-2 and TRBJ2-7, is EAGVAQSPRYKIIEKRQSVAFWCNPISGHATLYWYQQILGQGPKLLIQFQNNGVVDDSQLPKDRFSAERLKGVDSTLKIQPAKLEDSAVYLCARSPILGMTYEQYFGPGTRLTVT.

Concerning this clonotype itself: A read error may account for a junction end that differs from germline. The chain employs TRBV11-2 and TRBJ2-2, with 9 bases identical to TRBD2. The CDR3 has 16 residues. The germline V gene has CDR1 SGHAT and CDR2 FQNNGV. CDR3 region: CANSLGLAGITGGLFF. In nucleotides, the CDR3 is TGTGCCAACAGCTTAGGTCTAGCGGGAATCACCGGGGGGCTGTTTTTT. Supplemented by reference TRBV11-2 and TRBJ2-2, the full variable domain reads EAGVAQSPRYKIIEKRQSVAFWCNPISGHATLYWYQQILGQGPKLLIQFQNNGVVDDSQLPKDRFSAERLKGVDSTLKIQPAKLEDSAVYLCANSLGLAGITGGLFFGEGSRLTVL.

The gene calls are TRBV6-6 and TRBJ1-1; D remains unclear. This CDR3 is built from 11 residues. Trimming took 6 bases from V and 1 from J, leaving 3 bases between them. Germline CDR1 MNHNY, CDR2 SVGAGI (reference sequence). CDR3 DNA: TGTGCCAGCAGCGGGAACACTGAAGCTTTCTTT. Translating it yields CASSGNTEAFF.

With regard to this clonotype: This may arise from a read error, as a much more abundant clone is one base away. The rearrangement joins TRBV10-3 to TRBJ2-1; D may match TRBD1 or TRBD2 (5 bases each). Germline CDR1 is ENHRY and CDR2 is SYGVKD. The V end was cut by 8 bases, the J end by 0 bases, with 8 bases between. This CDR3 has 13 residues. CDR3 sequence: CAIPGSSYNEQFF. In DNA form, the CDR3 reads TGTGCCATCCCAGGGAGCTCCTACAATGAGCAGTTCTTC.

This clonotype has only a few counts. This chain connects TRBV5-6 to TRBJ1-5; D gene uncertain. Germline V gives CDR1 SGHDT, CDR2 YYEEEE. V was pared by 0 bases and J by 5 bases, with 6 bases between. The CDR3 runs 13 residues. The DNA for the CDR3 is TGTGCCAGCAGCTTGGGGCGAGATCAGCCCCAGCATTTT. Translation gives CASSLGRDQPQHF.

In its sample, this clonotype was seen many times. The chain couples TRBV13 to TRBJ2-5; TRBD2 aligns across 9 bases. The V gene end was trimmed by 4 bases and the J gene end by 3 bases; junction bases not matched to a gene: 3. CDR1 PRHDT and CDR2 FYEKMQ come from the germline V gene (reference sequence). CDR3 length: 14 amino acids. CDR3 sequence reads: CASSSGLAEETQYF. CDR3 nucleotide sequence: TGTGCCAGCAGCTCGGGACTAGCAGAAGAGACCCAGTACTTC.

A note on this clonotype: A junction end diverges from the germline sequence, so it may reflect a read error. This chain links TRBV11-2 with TRBJ2-2; D might be TRBD1 (5 bases). Germline values: CDR1 SGHAT, CDR2 FQNNGV. This CDR3 spans 12 amino acids. The CDR3 region is CASNLQAGELFF. The CDR3 nucleotides read TGTGCCAGCAACTTACAGGCCGGGGAGCTGTTTTTT.

V gene TRBV19 combines with J gene TRBJ2-2; D remains ambiguous. Deletions cut 6 bases from V and 6 bases from J, with 8 bases between. The germline V gene has CDR1 LNHDA and CDR2 SQIVND (reference sequence). The CDR3 runs to 12 residues. CDR3 nucleotide sequence: TGTGCCAGTAGGCCAACGGCCGGGGAGCTGTTTTTT. Protein: CASRPTAGELFF. Full variable domain (rest looked up from reference TRBV19 and TRBJ2-2): DGGITQSPKYLFRKEGQNVTLSCEQNLNHDAMYWYRQDPGQGLRLIYYSQIVNDFQKGDIAEGYSVSREKKESFPLTVTSAQKNPTAFYLCASRPTAGELFFGEGSRLTVL.

In this sample, this clonotype turned up once. The DNA for the CDR3 is TGTGCCAGCAGCCTACCGGGACTGGGGGACAATGAGCAGTTCTTC. It translates to CASSLPGLGDNEQFF. This chain connects TRBV9 to TRBJ2-1; D may be TRBD2 (6 bases). The CDR3 sequence is 15 residues long. V lost 4 bases to trimming and J lost 5 bases, with 16 bases between them. The germline CDR1 and CDR2 sequences are SGDLS and YYNGEE.

This clonotype was detected a few times. The chain is built from TRBV7-8 and TRBJ1-2, with D possibly TRBD1 on 5 matching bases. Trimming took off 1 base at V and 7 bases at J, with 13 bases between the two ends. This CDR3 has 14 residues. Germline lookup yields CDR1 SGHVS and CDR2 FQNEAQ. This chain's CDR3 is CASSLGDFSPGYTF. The CDR3 DNA follows: TGTGCCAGCAGCTTAGGGGACTTTAGCCCTGGCTACACCTTC.

This clonotype was detected only a few times. This CDR3 is missing its conserved last phenylalanine or tryptophan, likely due to a read error. This chain links TRBV6-5 with TRBJ2-3; tentatively, D is TRBD2 (5 bases). The CDR3 spans 14 residues. Germline values: CDR1 MNHEY, CDR2 SVGAGI. The CDR3 protein is CASIRLSGSDTQYS. The DNA of the CDR3 is TGTGCTAGTATCAGATTATCGGGGTCAGATACGCAGTATTCT.

DNA of the CDR3: TGTGCCAGCAGCTTGGGTACGTCACGAAGCACAGATACGCAGTATTTT. Protein sequence: CASSLGTSRSTDTQYF. The rearrangement links TRBV5-8 to TRBJ2-3; D unclear. Between the trimmed V and J ends, which lost 0 bases and 0 bases, there was a span of 11 bases. This CDR3 region has 16 residues. Looked up from germline, CDR1 is SGHTS and CDR2 is YDEGEE.

This clonotype has a count of ten or more. This sequence joins TRBV6-1 and TRBJ1-2; D gene ambiguous. The germline V gene encodes CDR1 MNHNS and CDR2 SASEGT. V was shortened by 5 bases and J by 8 bases, with 9 bases between the two germline ends. The CDR3 is made up of 11 amino acids. The CDR3 here is CASSPVGGYTF. The CDR3 DNA reads as TGTGCCAGCAGTCCCGTTGGCGGCTACACCTTC.

In the case of this clonotype: Relative to the germline gene, one junction end is altered; a read error may explain this. This chain uses TRBV11-2 with TRBJ2-1, with a weak D call TRBD2 (6 bases). The CDR3 runs to 16 residues. Germline V gives CDR1 SGHAT, CDR2 FQNNGV. The CDR3 DNA reads TGTGCCAGCAGCCAACCCCTCATCGGGAGCTACAATGATCAGTTCTTC. Translating gives CASSQPLIGSYNDQFF.

Details on this clonotype: A much more abundant neighbour one base away suggests this may be a read error. In nucleotides, the CDR3 is TGTGCCAGCAGAGATGCCACAGATACGCAGTATTTT. The encoded protein is CASRDATDTQYF. The V call is TRBV6-5, the J call TRBJ2-3; D call uncertain. CDR1 is MNHEY and CDR2 is SVGAGI in the germline V gene. This CDR3 has 12 amino acids. V was shortened by 6 bases and J by 2 bases, with 6 bases between the two germline ends.

The sample holds many counts of this clonotype. The V gene is TRBV12-3 or TRBV12-4, the J gene TRBJ2-1; perhaps TRBD2 as D (7 bases). The V and J ends lost 6 bases and 3 bases respectively, with 15 bases between them. The CDR3 contains 15 residues. The DNA of the CDR3 is TGTGCCAGCAGCCCCAGGGGCGGGGGCTACAATGAGCAGTTCTTC. Encoded protein: CASSPRGGGYNEQFF.

The CDR3 here is CASSPRTGGGTQYF. The CDR3 nucleotides read TGTGCCAGTAGTCCCCGGACAGGCGGGGGGACCCAGTACTTC. The gene calls are TRBV12-3 or TRBV12-4 and TRBJ2-5; either TRBD1 or TRBD2 may supply D (7 bases each). V lost 9 bases to trimming and J lost 7 bases, with 21 bases between them. This CDR3 is built from 14 residues.

About this clonotype itself: The conserved closing phenylalanine or tryptophan is absent in this CDR3, likely reflecting a read error. No DNA is shown, since the ends of the CDR3 on it are uncertain; the CDR3 is the one TCRdb lists. This chain connects TRBV29-1 to TRBJ1-5; TRBD1 is the table's D call and was not checked against the DNA. The germline gives CDR1 SQVTM, CDR2 ANQGSEA. The CDR3 is made up of 12 amino acids, end residues included. Here the CDR3 reads CSVGGVGEPQHY.

Notes on this clonotype: This could be a read error, since a much larger clone is one nucleotide away. This rearrangement joins TRBV30 to TRBJ2-1; D is unresolved. CDR1 and CDR2 (germline): GTSNPN, SVGIG (reference sequence). This CDR3 contains 17 residues. Trimming stripped 1 base from V and 13 bases from J, with 29 bases between. Here the CDR3 DNA reads TGTGCCTGGAGTGCCCAAACAAAACTCGTCTTGGTAGAGACCCAGTTCTTC. This encodes CAWSAQTKLVLVETQFF.

The sample holds many counts of this clonotype. The rearrangement uses TRBV11-2 and TRBJ2-7; perhaps TRBD2 as D (5 bases). The V gene's germline CDR1 is SGHAT and CDR2 FQNNGV. The germline V and J ends were trimmed by 2 bases and 0 bases, with 11 bases remaining between them. The length of the CDR3 is 15 residues. The CDR3 here is CASSLSWSGSYEQYF. The CDR3 nucleotides are TGTGCCAGCAGCTTAAGCTGGAGCGGCTCCTACGAGCAGTACTTC.

A remark on this clonotype: Because the CDR3 is missing its conserved closing phenylalanine or tryptophan, this is likely a read error. The genes are TRBV11-2 and TRBJ1-2; TRBD1 agrees at 11 bases. The length of the CDR3 is 16 residues. Germline CDR1 and CDR2: SGHAT and FQNNGV. The CDR3 DNA is TGTACCAGCAGCCCCCGGACAGGGGGCGTCGACTATGGCTACACCATC. As protein: CTSSPRTGGVDYGYTI.

To note about this clonotype: The junction and the germline gene differ at one end; a read error may be behind it. This chain connects TRBV11-2 to TRBJ2-3; 7 nucleotides agree with TRBD2. Germline assignment: CDR1 SGHAT and CDR2 FQNNGV. The CDR3 consists of 16 residues. DNA for the CDR3: TGTGCCAGTAGCTTAGCTTCTAGCGGAATCACAGATACGCAGTATTTT. Its translation is CASSLASSGITDTQYF.

A word on this clonotype: A read error may account for a junction end that differs from germline. V gene TRBV29-1 combines with J gene TRBJ1-2; no clear D gene. This CDR3 region has 12 residues. Germline lookup yields CDR1 SQVTM and CDR2 ANQGSEA. The CDR3 coding sequence is TGCAGCGGAGGAGGATTGAACTATGACTACACCTTC. Translation: CSGGGLNYDYTF.

Notes on this clonotype: At one boundary the junction diverges from the germline segment, which might be a read error. J is TRBJ2-7 and V is TRBV11-2; 7 positions match TRBD1. The CDR3 loop spans 13 amino acids. Germline CDR1 and CDR2: SGHAT and FQNNGV. CDR3 loop: CARTPIGGWEQNF. The CDR3 bases are TGTGCCAGGACCCCGATAGGGGGCTGGGAGCAGAACTTC. The whole variable domain, remainder taken from reference TRBV11-2 and TRBJ2-7, is EAGVAQSPRYKIIEKRQSVAFWCNPISGHATLYWYQQILGQGPKLLIQFQNNGVVDDSQLPKDRFSAERLKGVDSTLKIQPAKLEDSAVYLCARTPIGGWEQNFGPGTRLTVT.

A note on this clonotype: A much bigger clone sits one base away, suggesting this may be a read error. The CDR3 loop is CASSLSGAGGSSYEQHF. CDR3 bases: TGTGCCAGCAGCTTGTCGGGAGCGGGAGGGAGCTCCTACGAGCAGCACTTC. The chain couples TRBV5-5 to TRBJ2-7; 10 bases line up with TRBD2. The CDR3 has 17 residues. Germline loops: CDR1 SGHKS, CDR2 YYEKEE (reference sequence).

The chain recombines TRBV12-5 with TRBJ1-5; D unresolved. The CDR3 runs 13 residues. CDR1 is LGHNT, CDR2 FRNRAP, per germline. V dropped 4 bases and J dropped 7 bases, with 11 bases sitting between them. The CDR3 spells CASGSSKGQPQHF. DNA for the CDR3: TGTGCTAGTGGTTCGAGCAAGGGACAGCCCCAGCATTTT.

This clonotype showed up just once. V and J are TRBV12-5 and TRBJ2-2; D may be TRBD1 (5 bases). The length of the CDR3 is 15 residues. Germline CDR1 and CDR2: LGHNT and FRNRAP. V lost 6 bases and J lost 9, with 20 bases in between. CDR3 nucleotides: TGTGCTAGTGGCCAGGGCAGAATTAACATCCGGGAGCTGTTTTTT. Protein: CASGQGRINIRELFF.